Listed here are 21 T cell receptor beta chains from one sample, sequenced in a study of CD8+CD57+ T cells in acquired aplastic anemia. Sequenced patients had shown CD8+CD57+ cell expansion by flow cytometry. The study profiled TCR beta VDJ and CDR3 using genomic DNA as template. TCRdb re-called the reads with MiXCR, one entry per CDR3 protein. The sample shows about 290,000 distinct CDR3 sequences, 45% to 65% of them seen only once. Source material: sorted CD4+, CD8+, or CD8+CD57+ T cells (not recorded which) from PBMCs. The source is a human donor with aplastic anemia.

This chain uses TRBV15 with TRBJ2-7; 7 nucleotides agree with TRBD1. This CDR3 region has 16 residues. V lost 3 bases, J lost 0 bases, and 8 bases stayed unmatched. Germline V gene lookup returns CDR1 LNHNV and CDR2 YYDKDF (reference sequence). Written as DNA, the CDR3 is TGTGCCACCAGCAGCCCGGACAGGCTGAGCTCCTACGAGCAGTACTTC. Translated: CATSSPDRLSSYEQYF.

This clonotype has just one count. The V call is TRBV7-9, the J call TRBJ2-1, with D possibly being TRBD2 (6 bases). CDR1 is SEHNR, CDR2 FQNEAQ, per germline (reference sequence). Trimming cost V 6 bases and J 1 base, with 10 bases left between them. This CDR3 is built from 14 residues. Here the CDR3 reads CASRVSGSYNEQFF. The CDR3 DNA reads TGTGCCAGCAGGGTCAGCGGGTCCTACAATGAGCAGTTCTTC.

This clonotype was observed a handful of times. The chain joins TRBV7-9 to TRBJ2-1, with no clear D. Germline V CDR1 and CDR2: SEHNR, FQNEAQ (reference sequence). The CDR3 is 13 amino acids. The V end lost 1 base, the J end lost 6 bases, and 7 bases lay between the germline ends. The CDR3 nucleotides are TGTGCCAGCAGCTTAGATGGGGTCAATGAGCAGTTCTTC. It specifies CASSLDGVNEQFF.

CDR3 nucleotide sequence: TGTGCCAGCAGCTTGGAGGTGTACTATGGCTACACCTTC. Its translation: CASSLEVYYGYTF. The chain carries TRBV7-8 and TRBJ1-2, with D uncertain. Trimming removed 3 bases from V and 3 bases from J, with 8 bases in between. This CDR3 comprises 13 residues. Germline CDR1 is SGHVS and CDR2 is FQNEAQ.

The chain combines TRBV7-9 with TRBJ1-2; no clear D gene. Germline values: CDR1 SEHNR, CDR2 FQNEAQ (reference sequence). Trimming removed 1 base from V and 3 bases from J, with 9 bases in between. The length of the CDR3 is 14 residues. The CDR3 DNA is TGTGCCAGCAGCTTAGTAGACCGATACTATGGCTACACCTTC. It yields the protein CASSLVDRYYGYTF. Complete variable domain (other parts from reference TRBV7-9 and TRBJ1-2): DTGVSQNPRHKITKRGQNVTFRCDPISEHNRLYWYRQTLGQGPEFLTYFQNEAQLEKSRLLSDRFSAERPKGSFSTLEIQRTEQGDSAMYLCASSLVDRYYGYTFGSGTRLTVV.

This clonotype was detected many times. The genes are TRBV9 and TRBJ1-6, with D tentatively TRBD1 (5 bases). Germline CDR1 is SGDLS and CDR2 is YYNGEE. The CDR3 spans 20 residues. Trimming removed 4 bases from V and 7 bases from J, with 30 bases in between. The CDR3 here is CASSTPRLGTSQTMNSPLHF. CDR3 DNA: TGTGCCAGCAGCACTCCCAGACTTGGGACCAGCCAAACTATGAATTCACCCCTCCACTTT.

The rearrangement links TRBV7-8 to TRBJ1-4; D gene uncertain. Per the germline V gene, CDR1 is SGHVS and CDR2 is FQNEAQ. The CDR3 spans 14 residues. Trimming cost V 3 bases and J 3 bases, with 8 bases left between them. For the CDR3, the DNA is TGTGCCAGCAGCTTGCGGGTTCCTAATGAAAAACTGTTTTTT. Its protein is CASSLRVPNEKLFF.

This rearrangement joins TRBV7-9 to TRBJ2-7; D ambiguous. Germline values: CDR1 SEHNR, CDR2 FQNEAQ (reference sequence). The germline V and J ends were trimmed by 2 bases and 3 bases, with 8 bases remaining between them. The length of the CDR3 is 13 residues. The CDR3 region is CASSLPENYEQYF. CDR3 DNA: TGTGCCAGCAGCTTACCAGAGAACTACGAGCAGTACTTC.

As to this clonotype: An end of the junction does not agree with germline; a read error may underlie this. In DNA form, the CDR3 reads TGCAGTGCCAGAGTGTCTAGCGGACAAAGCTCCTACAATGAGCAGTTCTTC. This gives the protein CSARVSSGQSSYNEQFF. The chain employs TRBV20-1 and TRBJ2-1; 7 bases are shared with TRBD2. This CDR3 contains 17 residues. Looked up from germline, CDR1 is DFQATT and CDR2 is SNEGSKA (reference sequence).

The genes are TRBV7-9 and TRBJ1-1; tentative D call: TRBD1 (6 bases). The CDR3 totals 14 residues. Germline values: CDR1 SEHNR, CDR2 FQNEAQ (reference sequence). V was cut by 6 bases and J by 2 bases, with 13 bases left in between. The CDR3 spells CASRGGGRNTEAFF. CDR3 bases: TGTGCCAGCAGGGGGGGGGGGCGCAACACTGAAGCTTTCTTT.

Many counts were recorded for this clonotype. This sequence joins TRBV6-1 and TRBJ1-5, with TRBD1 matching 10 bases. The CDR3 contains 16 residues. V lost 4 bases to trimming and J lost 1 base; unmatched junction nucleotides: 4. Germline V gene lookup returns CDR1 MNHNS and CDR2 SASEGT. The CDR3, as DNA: TGTGCCAGCAGTGGACAGGGGGCAGGAAGCAATCAGCCCCAGCATTTT. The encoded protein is CASSGQGAGSNQPQHF.

CDR3 protein: CASSVGGAQNTYEQYF. CDR3 bases: TGTGCCAGCAGCGTAGGAGGGGCCCAAAACACCTACGAGCAGTACTTC. The chain couples TRBV9 to TRBJ2-7; either TRBD1 or TRBD2 may fit D (5 bases each). Trimming stripped 0 bases from V and 2 bases from J, with 15 bases between. This CDR3 comprises 16 residues. The V gene's germline CDR1 is SGDLS and CDR2 YYNGEE. Full variable domain (remainder filled in from reference TRBV9 and TRBJ2-7): DSGVTQTPKHLITATGQRVTLRCSPRSGDLSVYWYQQSLDQGLQFLIQYYNGEERAKGNILERFSAQQFPDLHSELNLSSLELGDSALYFCASSVGGAQNTYEQYFGPGTRLTVT.

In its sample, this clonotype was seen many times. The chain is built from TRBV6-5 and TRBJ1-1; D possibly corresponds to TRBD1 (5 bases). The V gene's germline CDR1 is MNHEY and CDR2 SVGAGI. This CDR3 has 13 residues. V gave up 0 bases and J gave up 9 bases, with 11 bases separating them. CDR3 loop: CASSYSRQLQAFF. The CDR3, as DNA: TGTGCCAGCAGTTACTCGAGACAGCTTCAAGCTTTCTTT.

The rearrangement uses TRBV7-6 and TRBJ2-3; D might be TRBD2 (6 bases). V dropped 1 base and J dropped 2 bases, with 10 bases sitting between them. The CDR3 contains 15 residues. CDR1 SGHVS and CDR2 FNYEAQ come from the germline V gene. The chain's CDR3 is CASSLDTGATDTQYF. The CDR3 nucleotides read TGTGCCAGCAGCTTAGATACGGGAGCCACAGATACGCAGTATTTT.

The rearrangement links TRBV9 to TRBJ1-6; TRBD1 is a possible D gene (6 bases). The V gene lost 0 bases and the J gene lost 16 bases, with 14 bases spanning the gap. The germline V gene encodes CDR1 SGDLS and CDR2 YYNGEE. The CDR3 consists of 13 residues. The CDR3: CASSVARGHHLHF. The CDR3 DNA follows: TGTGCCAGCAGCGTAGCTAGGGGACATCATCTCCACTTT.

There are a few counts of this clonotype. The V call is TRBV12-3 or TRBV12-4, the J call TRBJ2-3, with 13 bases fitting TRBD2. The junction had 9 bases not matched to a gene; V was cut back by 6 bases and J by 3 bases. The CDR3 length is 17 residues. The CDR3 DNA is TGTGCCAGCAGCCCTAGGACTAGCGGGGGAGGGACAGATACGCAGTATTTT. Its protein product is CASSPRTSGGGTDTQYF.

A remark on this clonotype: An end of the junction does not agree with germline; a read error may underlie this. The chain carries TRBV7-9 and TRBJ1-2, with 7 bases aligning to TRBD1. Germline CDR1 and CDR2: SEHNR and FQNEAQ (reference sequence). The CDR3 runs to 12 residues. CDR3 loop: CASGQEGPNQSF. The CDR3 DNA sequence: TGTGCCAGTGGACAGGAGGGCCCCAACCAATCTTTC.

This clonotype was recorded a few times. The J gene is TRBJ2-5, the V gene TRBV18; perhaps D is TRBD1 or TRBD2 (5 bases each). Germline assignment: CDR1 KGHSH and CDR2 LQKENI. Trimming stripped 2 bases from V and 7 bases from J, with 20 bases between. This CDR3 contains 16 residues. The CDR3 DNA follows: TGTGCCAGCTCACCAAACGAGGGGATCGTCTCGAGGACCCAGTACTTC. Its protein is CASSPNEGIVSRTQYF. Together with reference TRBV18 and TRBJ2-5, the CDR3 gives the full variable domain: NAGVMQNPRHLVRRRGQEARLRCSPMKGHSHVYWYRQLPEEGLKFMVYLQKENIIDESGMPKERFSAEFPKEGPSILRIQQVVRGDSAAYFCASSPNEGIVSRTQYFGPGTRLLVL.

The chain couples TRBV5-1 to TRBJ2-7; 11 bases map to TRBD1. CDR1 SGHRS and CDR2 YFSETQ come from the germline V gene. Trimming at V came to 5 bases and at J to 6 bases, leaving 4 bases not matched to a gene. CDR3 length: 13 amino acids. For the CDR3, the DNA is TGCGCCAGCAGGAGGACAGGGGGCGGCGAGCAGTACTTC. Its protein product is CASRRTGGGEQYF.

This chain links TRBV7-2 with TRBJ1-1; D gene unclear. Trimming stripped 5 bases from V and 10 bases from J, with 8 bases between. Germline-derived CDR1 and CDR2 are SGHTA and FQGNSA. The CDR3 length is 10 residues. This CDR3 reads CASSPMPAFF. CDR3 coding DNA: TGTGCCAGCAGCCCGATGCCAGCTTTCTTT.

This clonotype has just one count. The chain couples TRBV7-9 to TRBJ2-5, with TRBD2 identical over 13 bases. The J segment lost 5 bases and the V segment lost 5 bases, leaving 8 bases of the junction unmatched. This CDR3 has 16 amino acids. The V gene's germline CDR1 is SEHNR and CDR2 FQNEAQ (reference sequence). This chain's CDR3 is CASSVTSGGAWETQYF. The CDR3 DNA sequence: TGTGCCAGCAGCGTTACTAGCGGGGGGGCCTGGGAGACCCAGTACTTC.